This T cell receptor beta chain emerged from a study of beta chain features in type 1 diabetes. Overall study: What patients shared with healthy donors was a similar profile of age, gender and cell yields. Taken together, all samples contributed some 98 million examined sorted cells. Study conclusions and caveats: cDNA sequencing could over-represent cells with high TCR expression. There was a moderate but significant shortening of TCRB CDR3s in all four CD4+ subsets of Type 1 diabetes patients.

This clone was detected a few times. Antigen specificity is unknown. cDNA synthesis used the whole RNA isolate, giving expressed TCRB sequences. The average read count of naive, central memory and regulatory T cell samples was approximately 3.5 million. Data came from immunoSEQ multiplex PCR; TCRdb stores just in-frame clones and leaves some out. The data hold over 200,000 clones, with about a tenth observed a single time. CDR3 length equals 12 residues. Per germline, CDR1 SGHTA and CDR2 FQGNSA. Between the trimmed V and J ends, which lost 8 bases and 5 bases, there was a span of 11 bases. The sequenced sample consisted of naive CD4+ T cells from blood. The receptor comes from a man aged 25 to 40 with type 1 diabetes. This chain joins TRBV7-2 and TRBJ2-3; D might be TRBD1 (5 bases). The chain's CDR3 is CASSPDRDTQYF. DNA for the CDR3: TGTGCCAGCTCGCCTGACAGAGATACGCAGTATTTT. The full variable domain, in which reference TRBV7-2 and TRBJ2-3 provide the parts outside the CDR3, is GAGVSQSPSNKVTEKGKDVELRCDPISGHTALYWYRQSLGQGLEFLIYFQGNSAPDKSGLPSDRFSAERTGGSVSTLTIQRTQQEDSAVYLCASSPDRDTQYFGPGTRLTVL.